Presented here are 32 T cell receptor beta chains from one specimen sequenced in a study of CD4 T cell repertoires in COVID-19. The memory T cells were sequenced right after ex vivo isolation, without culture. The method was immunoSEQ multiplex PCR; TCRdb's version includes in-frame clones alone and lacks a portion of them. The profile shows around 7,800 clones, around four fifths of them singletons. Here the sequenced sample was effector memory CD4+ T cells from blood, taken before the COVID-19 pandemic. These receptors were collected from a human donor who had COVID-19.

The chain links TRBV9 to TRBJ2-1, with a weak D call TRBD2 (6 bases). This CDR3 contains 16 residues. Looked up from germline, CDR1 is SGDLS and CDR2 is YYNGEE. The V end was cut by 0 bases, the J end by 1 base, with 11 bases between. CDR3 coding DNA: TGTGCCAGCAGCGTAGACGGTGCGGGATCCTACAATGAGCAGTTCTTC. It codes for CASSVDGAGSYNEQFF.

The chain is built from TRBV5-8 and TRBJ1-1; D perhaps matches TRBD1 (6 bases). The V end lost 1 base, the J end lost 5 bases, and 12 bases lay between the germline ends. The CDR3 sequence is 14 residues long. CDR1 is SGHTS and CDR2 is YDEGEE in the germline V gene. This CDR3 reads CASSLTGSYTEAFF. Written as DNA, the CDR3 is TGTGCCAGCAGCTTGACAGGGTCGTATACTGAAGCTTTCTTT.

In regard to this clone: Other DNA sequences in the same sample also yield this CDR3. This chain links TRBV6-5 with TRBJ1-4, with 9 bases identical to TRBD1. V gave up 6 bases and J gave up 7 bases; unmatched junction bases: 6. CDR3 length equals 14 residues. Per the germline V gene, CDR1 is MNHEY and CDR2 is SVGAGI. The CDR3: CASRSTGGREKLFF. CDR3 bases: TGTGCCAGCAGATCCACAGGGGGCCGTGAAAAACTGTTTTTT.

The V call is TRBV5-1, the J call TRBJ1-2; TRBD1 agrees at 8 bases. Germline trimming cut 0 bases from V and 6 bases from J; bases unmatched to any gene: 1. This CDR3 has 13 amino acids. CDR1 is SGHRS and CDR2 is YFSETQ in the germline V gene. CDR3 region: CASSLGQGNGYTF. The CDR3 nucleotides are TGCGCCAGCAGCTTGGGACAGGGGAATGGCTACACCTTC.

Comment on this clone: At one boundary the junction diverges from the germline segment, which might be a read error. The rearrangement uses TRBV7-2 and TRBJ2-2; perhaps TRBD2 as D (6 bases). This CDR3 spans 16 amino acids. From germline, CDR1 is SGHTA and CDR2 FQGNSA. The CDR3 reads CASSPVFGGNSGELFF. The CDR3 coding sequence is TGTGCCAGCAGCCCCGTCTTTGGGGGGAACTCCGGGGAGCTGTTTTTT. The variable domain in full, with the rest retrieved from reference TRBV7-2 and TRBJ2-2, is GAGVSQSPSNKVTEKGKDVELRCDPISGHTALYWYRQSLGQGLEFLIYFQGNSAPDKSGLPSDRFSAERTGGSVSTLTIQRTQQEDSAVYLCASSPVFGGNSGELFFGEGSRLTVL.

The rearrangement links TRBV5-1 to TRBJ2-3, with TRBD2 matching over 8 bases. V trimming: 4 bases; J trimming: 0 bases; junction bases outside the gene matches: 10. From germline, CDR1 is SGHRS and CDR2 YFSETQ. This CDR3 contains 17 residues. The CDR3 loop is CASSGGSGAPSTDTQYF. Written as DNA, the CDR3 is TGCGCCAGCAGCGGTGGTAGCGGGGCCCCTAGCACAGATACGCAGTATTTT. The full variable domain, with the rest looked up from reference TRBV5-1 and TRBJ2-3, is KAGVTQTPRYLIKTRGQQVTLSCSPISGHRSVSWYQQTPGQGLQFLFEYFSETQRNKGNFPGRFSGRQFSNSRSEMNVSTLELGDSALYLCASSGGSGAPSTDTQYFGPGTRLTVL.

DNA for the CDR3: TGTGCCAGTAGAGACGGGGGTAGGGAGACCCAGTACTTC. Translated, it gives CASRDGGRETQYF. This sequence joins TRBV19 and TRBJ2-5; TRBD2 might be the D (6 bases). CDR3 length: 13 amino acids. Germline V CDR1 and CDR2: LNHDA, SQIVND (reference sequence). V lost 6 bases to trimming and J lost 5 bases, with 13 bases between them.

The chain carries TRBV7-2 and TRBJ1-2; TRBD1 is a possible D gene (5 bases). The CDR3 length is 14 residues. Trimming removed 4 bases from V and 2 bases from J, with 11 bases in between. Per the germline V gene, CDR1 is SGHTA and CDR2 is FQGNSA. For the CDR3, the DNA is TGTGCCAGCAGCTCAAGGAACAGGAACTATGGCTACACCTTC. It yields the protein CASSSRNRNYGYTF.

This clone was counted only a few times. The chain carries TRBV5-8 and TRBJ2-1, with 8 bases that match TRBD2. From germline, CDR1 is SGHTS and CDR2 YDEGEE. The CDR3 has 17 amino acids. V shed 4 bases and J 2 bases; nucleotides not matched to a gene: 11. The chain's CDR3 is CASSPGSGTVAYNEQFF. Here the CDR3 DNA reads TGTGCCAGCAGCCCAGGTAGCGGGACTGTGGCCTACAATGAGCAGTTCTTC.

The rearrangement links TRBV6-5 to TRBJ2-7, with D tentatively TRBD1 (6 bases). The V and J ends lost 5 bases and 6 bases respectively, with 14 bases between them. CDR3 length: 13 amino acids. Germline assignment: CDR1 MNHEY and CDR2 SVGAGI. The CDR3 loop is CASSRDGQREQYF. The CDR3 nucleotides read TGTGCCAGCAGTAGGGACGGACAGCGCGAGCAGTACTTC.

The rearrangement joins TRBV7-2 to TRBJ2-1; TRBD2 matches 11 bases. The CDR3 contains 15 residues. V trimming: 3 bases; J trimming: 7 bases; junction bases outside the gene matches: 5. Germline V gives CDR1 SGHTA, CDR2 FQGNSA. The CDR3 DNA follows: TGTGCCAGCAGCTTTAGCGGGGGGGGTCATAATGAGCAGTTCTTC. It is translated as CASSFSGGGHNEQFF.

The CDR3 region has the DNA TGTGCCAGCAGTGGATCTAGCGGGGGGGCCTACGAGCAGTACTTC. This translates into CASSGSSGGAYEQYF. The chain is built from TRBV6-1 and TRBJ2-7, with 12 bases aligning to TRBD2. V dropped 4 bases and J dropped 2; count of bases not matched to a gene: 3. CDR1 is MNHNS, CDR2 SASEGT, per germline. The CDR3 spans 15 residues.

This sequence joins TRBV10-3 and TRBJ2-3; a weak D match, TRBD2 (6 bases). V lost 0 bases and J lost 3, with 13 bases in between. Germline assignment: CDR1 ENHRY and CDR2 SYGVKD. The CDR3 length is 16 residues. CDR3 DNA: TGTGCCATCAGTGAGTCCGGTACGGGGGAAACAGATACGCAGTATTTT. Amino acid sequence: CAISESGTGETDTQYF.

The CDR3 sequence: CASGIPRQGGNLGEAFF. For the CDR3, the DNA is TGTGCTAGTGGTATACCGCGACAGGGGGGTAACCTAGGTGAAGCTTTCTTT. V usage is TRBV12-5 and J usage is TRBJ1-1; 9 bases are a match to TRBD1. The CDR3 length is 17 residues. Germline V gives CDR1 LGHNT, CDR2 FRNRAP. The V and J ends lost 5 bases and 7 bases, in that order; junction bases with no gene match: 17.

This clone was detected only a few times. This chain links TRBV7-9 with TRBJ1-2, with 10 bases matching TRBD1. The CDR3 is 15 amino acids. Germline lookup yields CDR1 SEHNR and CDR2 FQNEAQ (reference sequence). The J segment lost 6 bases and the V segment lost 4 bases, leaving 8 bases of the junction unmatched. CDR3 protein: CASSSTGTGENGYTF. The DNA for the CDR3 is TGTGCCAGCAGCTCGACCGGGACAGGGGAAAATGGCTACACCTTC.

The V call is TRBV15, the J call TRBJ2-5; D is possibly TRBD2 (5 bases). The CDR3 extends over 15 amino acids. Between the trimmed V and J ends, which lost 0 bases and 9 bases, there was a span of 17 bases. Germline assignment: CDR1 LNHNV and CDR2 YYDKDF (reference sequence). The CDR3, as DNA: TGTGCCACCAGCAGAGACCAAACGTCCCGAGGGTCCCAGTACTTC. Translating it yields CATSRDQTSRGSQYF.

On this clone itself: Relative to the germline gene, one junction end is altered; a read error may explain this. Other DNA sequences in the sample encode the same CDR3. The V and J genes are TRBV7-3 and TRBJ1-6; tentative D call: TRBD1 (5 bases). This CDR3 contains 13 residues. Germline values: CDR1 SGHTA, CDR2 FQGTGA. As DNA, the CDR3 is TGTGCCAGCGGCTTCGGCAGGGATTCCCCCCTCCACTTT. Residues: CASGFGRDSPLHF.

The rearrangement links TRBV7-8 to TRBJ2-6, with a possible D match to TRBD2 (5 bases). V was shortened by 7 bases and J by 2 bases, with 12 bases between the two germline ends. The CDR3 contains 15 residues. The germline V gene has CDR1 SGHVS and CDR2 FQNEAQ. The CDR3 spells CASTPSRAGANVLTF. CDR3 nucleotides: TGTGCCAGCACCCCTTCGCGGGCTGGGGCCAACGTCCTGACTTTC.

The chain has TRBV30 and TRBJ2-5, with 7 positions matching TRBD2. The CDR3 has 13 amino acids. Germline V gene sequence: CDR1 GTSNPN, CDR2 SVGIG (reference sequence). V dropped 4 bases and J dropped 5; count of bases not matched to a gene: 7. The CDR3: CAWKGGGGETQYF. The CDR3 coding sequence is TGTGCCTGGAAGGGCGGGGGAGGGGAGACCCAGTACTTC.

The CDR3 region is CASSSDRGAGGDTQYF. CDR3 in DNA: TGTGCCAGCTCATCGGACAGGGGCGCGGGAGGAGATACGCAGTATTTT. The J gene is TRBJ2-3, the V gene TRBV18, with D possibly being TRBD1 (9 bases). CDR1 KGHSH and CDR2 LQKENI come from the germline V gene. V dropped 5 bases and J dropped 5 bases, with 20 bases sitting between them. This CDR3 contains 16 residues.

The chain recombines TRBV6-1 with TRBJ2-2; 11 bases line up with TRBD2. The CDR3 is 14 residues long. V was pared by 6 bases and J by 5 bases, with 2 bases of the junction left unmatched. Germline V gives CDR1 MNHNS, CDR2 SASEGT. The CDR3 loop is CASSLAGGTGELFF. The DNA for the CDR3 is TGTGCCAGCAGCCTAGCGGGGGGAACCGGGGAGCTGTTTTTT.

J is TRBJ1-5 and V is TRBV28; D may be TRBD1 (6 bases). The CDR3 length is 14 residues. The germline V gene has CDR1 MDHEN and CDR2 SYDVKM. V was clipped by 3 bases and J by 6 bases, with 12 bases between them. CDR3 region: CASSLGAGSQPQHF. CDR3 nucleotides: TGTGCCAGCAGTTTGGGGGCAGGGAGTCAGCCCCAGCATTTT.

The chain carries TRBV11-1 and TRBJ2-2; D not resolved. Trimming stripped 5 bases from V and 1 base from J, with 17 bases between. Germline V gives CDR1 SGHAT, CDR2 FQDESV (reference sequence). The CDR3 loop spans 17 amino acids. CDR3 amino acids: CASSHHTVEQNTGELFF. The CDR3 DNA sequence: TGTGCCAGCAGCCATCACACAGTAGAGCAGAACACCGGGGAGCTGTTTTTT.

The V call is TRBV28, the J call TRBJ2-1, with 9 bases that match TRBD2. There are 17 residues in the CDR3. In germline, CDR1 is MDHEN, CDR2 SYDVKM. V shed 1 base and J 8 bases; nucleotides not matched to a gene: 12. CDR3 DNA: TGTGCCAGCAGTTTATTAGGTCGAGCGGGAGGTAGGGATGAGCAGTTCTTC. Its translation is CASSLLGRAGGRDEQFF.

This clone was detected only once. J is TRBJ2-7 and V is TRBV9; D perhaps matches TRBD2 (5 bases). This CDR3 is built from 12 residues. Trimming took off 4 bases at V and 6 bases at J, with 11 bases between the two ends. Germline loops: CDR1 SGDLS, CDR2 YYNGEE. This CDR3 reads CASSLLGGEQYF. Here the CDR3 DNA reads TGTGCCAGCAGCCTACTAGGCGGCGAGCAGTACTTC.

The count of this clone is one. This sequence joins TRBV6-1 and TRBJ1-2, with D tentatively TRBD1 (5 bases). Germline V lookup: CDR1 MNHNS, CDR2 SASEGT. The CDR3 covers 14 residues. Trimming took 6 bases from V and 3 from J, leaving 14 bases between them. The CDR3 nucleotides are TGTGCCAGCAGAGCGAGTGGGGGGGACTATGGCTACACCTTC. This translates into CASRASGGDYGYTF.

The gene calls are TRBV7-2 and TRBJ2-7; TRBD2 matches at 10 bases. The J segment lost 7 bases and the V segment lost 1 base, leaving 7 bases of the junction unmatched. CDR1 and CDR2 from the germline V gene are SGHTA and FQGNSA. The CDR3 spans 15 residues. CDR3 sequence: CASSLVLAGVKEQYF. The CDR3, as DNA: TGTGCCAGCAGCTTAGTGCTAGCGGGAGTAAAGGAGCAGTACTTC. Full variable domain (missing parts from reference TRBV7-2 and TRBJ2-7): GAGVSQSPSNKVTEKGKDVELRCDPISGHTALYWYRQSLGQGLEFLIYFQGNSAPDKSGLPSDRFSAERTGGSVSTLTIQRTQQEDSAVYLCASSLVLAGVKEQYFGPGTRLTVT.

The chain employs TRBV6-1 and TRBJ1-3; no firm D call. V was pared by 5 bases and J by 8 bases, with 7 bases between. Per germline, CDR1 MNHNS and CDR2 SASEGT. This CDR3 has 11 amino acids. CDR3 region: CASSRGHTIYF. CDR3 nucleotide sequence: TGTGCCAGCAGTCGAGGTCACACCATATATTTT.

This chain joins TRBV6-1 and TRBJ2-1; 12 bases map to TRBD2. The length of the CDR3 is 14 residues. The germline gives CDR1 MNHNS, CDR2 SASEGT. Trimming cost V 8 bases and J 8 bases; bases outside gene matches: 7. This CDR3 reads CASGSTSGSYEQFF. The CDR3, as DNA: TGTGCCAGCGGATCGACTAGCGGGAGCTATGAGCAGTTCTTC.

In DNA form, the CDR3 reads TGTGCCAGCAGCTTGGGTGGAGGGATGGCCAACGTCCTGACTTTC. Translating it yields CASSLGGGMANVLTF. This chain links TRBV5-4 with TRBJ2-6, with a weak D call TRBD2 (6 bases). CDR3 length equals 15 residues. Germline-derived CDR1 and CDR2 are SGHNT and YYREEE (reference sequence). The V end lost 0 bases, the J end lost 6 bases, and 10 bases lay between the germline ends.

This chain joins TRBV21-1 and TRBJ2-1; the DNA was not used to check the table's D call, TRBD1. TRBV21-1 is recorded as a pseudogene. This CDR3 contains 15 residues. The CDR3 bases are TGTGCCAGCAGCAAACTAGGCAGGGGACGGAATGAGCAGTTCTTC. The encoded protein is CASSKLGRGRNEQFF.

This sequence joins TRBV11-1 and TRBJ2-1; the match to TRBD2 covers 8 bases. Germline V gene sequence: CDR1 SGHAT, CDR2 FQDESV (reference sequence). The CDR3 contains 19 residues. With 4 bases clipped from V and 0 bases from J, the junction kept 14 bases outside the gene matches. The CDR3 loop reads CASSSPGLGRGSSYNEQFF. The CDR3 nucleotides are TGTGCCAGCAGCTCTCCGGGACTAGGGAGGGGAAGCTCCTACAATGAGCAGTTCTTC.